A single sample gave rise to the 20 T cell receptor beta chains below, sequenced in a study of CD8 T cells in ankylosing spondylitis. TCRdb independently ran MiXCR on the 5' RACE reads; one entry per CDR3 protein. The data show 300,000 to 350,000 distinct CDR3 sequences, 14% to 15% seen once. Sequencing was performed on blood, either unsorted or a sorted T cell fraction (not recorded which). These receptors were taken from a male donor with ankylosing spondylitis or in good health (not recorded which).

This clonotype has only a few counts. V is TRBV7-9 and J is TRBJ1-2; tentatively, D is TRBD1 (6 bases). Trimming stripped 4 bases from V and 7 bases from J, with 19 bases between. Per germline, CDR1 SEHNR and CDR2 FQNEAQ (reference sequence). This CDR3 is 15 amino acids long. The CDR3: CASSWATTGSTGYTF. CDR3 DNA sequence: TGTGCCAGCAGCTGGGCCACGACAGGCTCTACTGGCTACACCTTC.

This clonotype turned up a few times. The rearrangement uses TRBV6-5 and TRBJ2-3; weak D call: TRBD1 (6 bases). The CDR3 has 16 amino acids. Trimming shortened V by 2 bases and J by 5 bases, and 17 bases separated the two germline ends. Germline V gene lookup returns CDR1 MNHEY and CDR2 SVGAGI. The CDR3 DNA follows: TGTGCCAGCAGTTACCATATACAGGGCGGGCAAGATACGCAGTATTTT. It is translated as CASSYHIQGGQDTQYF.

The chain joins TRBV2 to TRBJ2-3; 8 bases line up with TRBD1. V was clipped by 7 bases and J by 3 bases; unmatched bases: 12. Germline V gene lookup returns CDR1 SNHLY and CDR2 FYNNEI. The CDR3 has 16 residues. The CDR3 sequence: CASTPGQGRRTDTQYF. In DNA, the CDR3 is TGTGCCAGCACCCCCGGACAGGGACGGAGGACAGATACGCAGTATTTT.

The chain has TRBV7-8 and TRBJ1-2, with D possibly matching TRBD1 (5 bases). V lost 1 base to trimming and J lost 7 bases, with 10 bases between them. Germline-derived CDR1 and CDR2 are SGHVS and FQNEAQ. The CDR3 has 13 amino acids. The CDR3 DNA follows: TGTGCCAGCAGCTTAGGGACGGGGGGTGGCTACACCTTC. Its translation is CASSLGTGGGYTF.

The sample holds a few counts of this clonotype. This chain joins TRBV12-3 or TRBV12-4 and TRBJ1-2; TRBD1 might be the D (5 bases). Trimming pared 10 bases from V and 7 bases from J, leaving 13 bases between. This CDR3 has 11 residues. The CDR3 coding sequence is TGTGCCACCGTTGGGGGAGGTGGCTACACCTTC. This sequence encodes CATVGGGGYTF.

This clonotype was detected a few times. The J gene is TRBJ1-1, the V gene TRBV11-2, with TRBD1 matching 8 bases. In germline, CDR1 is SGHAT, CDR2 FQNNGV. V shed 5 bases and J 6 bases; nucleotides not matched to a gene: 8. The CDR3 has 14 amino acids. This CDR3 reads CASSGQGRLAEAFF. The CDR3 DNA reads TGTGCCAGCAGCGGACAGGGTAGGTTAGCTGAAGCTTTCTTT. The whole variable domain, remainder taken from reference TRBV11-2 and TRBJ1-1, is EAGVAQSPRYKIIEKRQSVAFWCNPISGHATLYWYQQILGQGPKLLIQFQNNGVVDDSQLPKDRFSAERLKGVDSTLKIQPAKLEDSAVYLCASSGQGRLAEAFFGQGTRLTVV.

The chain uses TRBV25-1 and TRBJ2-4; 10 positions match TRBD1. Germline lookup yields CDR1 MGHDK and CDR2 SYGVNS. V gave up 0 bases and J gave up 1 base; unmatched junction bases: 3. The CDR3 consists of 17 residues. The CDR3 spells CASSEYGTGAAKNIQYF. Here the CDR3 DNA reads TGTGCCAGCAGTGAATACGGGACAGGGGCTGCCAAAAACATTCAGTACTTC.

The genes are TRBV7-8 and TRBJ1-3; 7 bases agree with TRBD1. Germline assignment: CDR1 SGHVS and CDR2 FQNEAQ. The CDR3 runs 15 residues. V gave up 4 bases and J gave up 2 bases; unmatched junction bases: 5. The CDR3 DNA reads TGTGCCAGCAGCTCACAGGGGCAACCTGGAAACACCATATATTTT. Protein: CASSSQGQPGNTIYF.

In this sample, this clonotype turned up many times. DNA of the CDR3: TGTGCCAGCAGTCTTGACGTCGATCAGCCCCAGCATTTT. Translating it yields CASSLDVDQPQHF. The rearrangement uses TRBV6-2 or TRBV6-3 and TRBJ1-5; D remains ambiguous. Germline V gene data show CDR1 as MNHEY and CDR2 as SVGEGT. V shed 5 bases and J shed 5 bases, with 10 bases lying between them. The CDR3 totals 13 residues.

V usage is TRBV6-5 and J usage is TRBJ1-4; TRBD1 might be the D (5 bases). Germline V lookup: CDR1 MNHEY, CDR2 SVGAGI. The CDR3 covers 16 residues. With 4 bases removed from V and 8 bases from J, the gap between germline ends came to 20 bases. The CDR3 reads CASSSRSGRRLEKLFF. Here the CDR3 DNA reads TGTGCCAGCAGTTCCCGCTCGGGACGGCGTTTGGAAAAACTGTTTTTT.

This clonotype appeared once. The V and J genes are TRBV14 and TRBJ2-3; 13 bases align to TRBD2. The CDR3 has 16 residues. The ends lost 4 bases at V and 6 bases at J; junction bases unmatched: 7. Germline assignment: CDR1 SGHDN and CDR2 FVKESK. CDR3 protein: CASSPGTSGKGDTQYF. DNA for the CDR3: TGTGCCAGCAGCCCCGGGACTAGCGGGAAGGGCGATACGCAGTATTTT.

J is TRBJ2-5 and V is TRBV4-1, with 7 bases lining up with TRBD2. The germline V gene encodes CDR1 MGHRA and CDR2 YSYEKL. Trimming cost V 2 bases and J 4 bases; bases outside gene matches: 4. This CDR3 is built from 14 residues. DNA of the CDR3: TGCGCCAGCAGCCAATTCCAGCGGGGAGAGACCCAGTACTTC. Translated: CASSQFQRGETQYF.

The CDR3 here is CSAVQFSGNTIYF. In DNA, the CDR3 is TGCAGCGCCGTACAGTTTTCTGGAAACACCATATATTTT. The J gene is TRBJ1-3, the V gene TRBV29-1; D unresolved. CDR3 length: 13 amino acids. V was clipped by 7 bases and J by 1 base, with 11 bases between them. CDR1 is SQVTM and CDR2 is ANQGSEA in the germline V gene.

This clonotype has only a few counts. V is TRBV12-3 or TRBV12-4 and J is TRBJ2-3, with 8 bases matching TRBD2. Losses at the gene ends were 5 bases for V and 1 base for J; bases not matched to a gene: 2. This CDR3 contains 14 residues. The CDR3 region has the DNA TGTGCCAGCAGTACTAGCGGAGGCACAGATACGCAGTATTTT. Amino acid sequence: CASSTSGGTDTQYF.

DNA of the CDR3: TGTGCCAGCAGTCCGACTAGCGGGTACAATGAGCAGTTCTTC. Translating it yields CASSPTSGYNEQFF. J is TRBJ2-1 and V is TRBV5-5; 10 nucleotides agree with TRBD2. The germline CDR1 and CDR2 sequences are SGHKS and YYEKEE (reference sequence). The J segment lost 4 bases and the V segment lost 5 bases, leaving 3 bases of the junction unmatched. This CDR3 has 14 residues.

CDR3 amino acids: CASSQGVGLGGNEQFF. The CDR3 DNA sequence: TGCGCCAGCAGCCAAGGGGTGGGACTAGGTGGTAATGAGCAGTTCTTC. The rearrangement links TRBV4-1 to TRBJ2-1; 8 bases are shared with TRBD2. The CDR3 is made up of 16 amino acids. CDR1 and CDR2 (germline): MGHRA, YSYEKL. V dropped 1 base and J dropped 7; count of bases not matched to a gene: 9.

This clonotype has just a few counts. The DNA of the CDR3 is TGCAGCGTTGTGGTTCGCGGGAGGAGGTACGAGCAGTACTTC. This gives the protein CSVVVRGRRYEQYF. The chain recombines TRBV29-1 with TRBJ2-7; 8 nucleotides agree with TRBD2. The trim removed 4 bases at V and 4 bases at J, leaving 9 bases unmatched. The CDR3 spans 14 residues. Per the germline V gene, CDR1 is SQVTM and CDR2 is ANQGSEA.

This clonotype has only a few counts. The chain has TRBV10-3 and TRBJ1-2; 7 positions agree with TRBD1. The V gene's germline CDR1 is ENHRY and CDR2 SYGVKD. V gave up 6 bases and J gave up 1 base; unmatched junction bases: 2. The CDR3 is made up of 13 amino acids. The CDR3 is CAISRDSNYGYTF. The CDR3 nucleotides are TGTGCCATCAGCCGGGACAGTAACTATGGCTACACCTTC.

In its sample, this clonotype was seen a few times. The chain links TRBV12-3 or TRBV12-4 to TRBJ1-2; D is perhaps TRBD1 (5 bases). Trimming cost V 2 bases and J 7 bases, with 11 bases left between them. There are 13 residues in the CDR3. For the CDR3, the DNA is TGTGCCAGCAGTTTAACTCAGGGATTTGGCTACACCTTC. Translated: CASSLTQGFGYTF.

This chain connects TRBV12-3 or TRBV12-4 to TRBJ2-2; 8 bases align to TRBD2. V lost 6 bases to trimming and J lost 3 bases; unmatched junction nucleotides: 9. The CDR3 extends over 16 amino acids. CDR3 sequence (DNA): TGTGCCAGCAGCTCCTTCGGGGGGGCCCACACCGGGGAGCTGTTTTTT. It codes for CASSSFGGAHTGELFF.